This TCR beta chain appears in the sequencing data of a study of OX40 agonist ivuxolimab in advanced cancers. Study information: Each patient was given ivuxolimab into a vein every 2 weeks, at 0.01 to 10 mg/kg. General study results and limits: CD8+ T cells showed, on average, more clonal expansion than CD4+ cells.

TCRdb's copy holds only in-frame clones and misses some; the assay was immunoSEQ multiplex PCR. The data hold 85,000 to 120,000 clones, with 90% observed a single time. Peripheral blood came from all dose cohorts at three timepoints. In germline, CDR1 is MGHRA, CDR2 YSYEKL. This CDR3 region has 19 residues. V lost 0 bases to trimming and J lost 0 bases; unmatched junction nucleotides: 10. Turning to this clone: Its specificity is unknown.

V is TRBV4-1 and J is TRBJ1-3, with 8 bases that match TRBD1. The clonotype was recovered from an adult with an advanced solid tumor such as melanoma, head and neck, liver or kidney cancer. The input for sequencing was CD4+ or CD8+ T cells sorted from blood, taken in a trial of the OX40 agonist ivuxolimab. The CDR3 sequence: CASSQDLGNRGSSGNTIYF. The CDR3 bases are TGCGCCAGCAGCCAAGATCTAGGGAACAGGGGGAGCTCTGGAAACACCATATATTTT.